These 17 T cell receptor beta chains originate from one sample sequenced in a study of monozygotic twins with inflammatory bowel disease. TCRdb reprocessed the 5' RACE reads and stores each CDR3 protein as one record, lacking DNA. Its listing shows approximately 400,000 distinct CDR3 sequences. The sample taken for sequencing was blood. These receptors were obtained from a human donor with ulcerative colitis or Crohn's disease, or a healthy co-twin of an affected twin (not recorded which).

The chain carries TRBV20-1 and TRBJ2-1. From germline, CDR1 is DFQATT and CDR2 SNEGSKA (reference sequence). The CDR3 contains 14 residues. CDR3 region: CSATQEAFYNEQFF.

The chain recombines TRBV5-1 with TRBJ1-1. The CDR3 length is 12 residues. Germline V lookup: CDR1 SGHRS, CDR2 YFSETQ. The CDR3 spells CASSLAGSEAFF.

The chain uses TRBV5-4 and TRBJ2-3. CDR1 and CDR2 from the germline V gene are SGHNT and YYREEE (reference sequence). This CDR3 is 17 amino acids long. CDR3 amino acids: CASSRLGITTSTDTQYF.

V and J are TRBV27 and TRBJ1-1. Germline-derived CDR1 and CDR2 are MNHEY and SMNVEV (reference sequence). This CDR3 region has 15 residues. The CDR3 here is CASRTRTPMNTEAFF.

The chain links TRBV7-8 to TRBJ2-2; lacking DNA, the TRBD2 call made by TCRdb goes unchecked. Germline CDR1 SGHVS, CDR2 FQNEAQ. The CDR3 runs to 17 residues. This CDR3 is CASSLAWASGIPGELFF.

The V call is TRBV24-1, the J call TRBJ1-5; TCRdb's D gene call, TRBD1, goes unchecked for lack of DNA. The CDR3 extends over 14 amino acids. Germline CDR1 KGHDR, CDR2 SFDVKD. The CDR3 reads CATAEAGGNQPQHF.

CDR3 residues: CASTGGSGNTIYF. This rearrangement joins TRBV25-1 to TRBJ1-3; with no DNA, the TCRdb D assignment of TRBD1 cannot be verified. Germline CDR1 reads MGHDK; CDR2 reads SYGVNS. The CDR3 has 13 amino acids.

The chain uses TRBV6-5 and TRBJ1-2; the D call of TRBD1 rests on TCRdb alone, since no DNA is present to check it. The CDR3 has 15 amino acids. Germline assignment: CDR1 MNHEY and CDR2 SVGAGI. CDR3 sequence: CASIKDRGRNYGYTF.

The chain combines TRBV28 with TRBJ1-2; TCRdb indicates TRBD1, and absent DNA this call remains unverified. Germline lookup yields CDR1 MDHEN and CDR2 SYDVKM. The CDR3 loop spans 17 amino acids. CDR3 sequence reads: CASSSQGDAEGLNGYTF.

The chain recombines TRBV7-9 with TRBJ1-5; lacking DNA, the TRBD1 call made by TCRdb goes unchecked. Germline V CDR1 and CDR2: SEHNR, FQNEAQ (reference sequence). This CDR3 is 14 amino acids long. The CDR3 region is CASSLSTGNQPQHF.

The chain's CDR3 is CASSQNSNQPQHF. The V call is TRBV12-3 or TRBV12-4, the J call TRBJ1-5. This CDR3 comprises 13 residues.

This chain links TRBV14 with TRBJ2-3; TCRdb lists TRBD2, though no DNA is available to test this call. CDR3 size: 16 residues. CDR1 and CDR2 from the germline V gene are SGHDN and FVKESK. The CDR3 reads CASSQGLADRTDTQYF.

The rearrangement uses TRBV4-2 and TRBJ2-7. The CDR3 spans 14 residues. Germline V gives CDR1 LGHNA, CDR2 YNFKEQ. CDR3 amino acids: CASSQVSADLGQYF.

This chain uses TRBV7-2 with TRBJ1-2; the D gene TCRdb calls, TRBD1, cannot be checked with no DNA. The germline V gene has CDR1 SGHTA and CDR2 FQGNSA. The CDR3 is 15 amino acids. CDR3 loop: CASSSNPGRNNGYTF.

This chain joins TRBV29-1 and TRBJ2-1; lacking DNA, the TRBD2 call made by TCRdb goes unchecked. CDR1 and CDR2 (germline): SQVTM, ANQGSEA. The CDR3 contains 15 residues. The CDR3 region is CSVKGSERYYNEQFF.

This chain connects TRBV9 to TRBJ2-1. The CDR3 length is 15 residues. The germline V gene has CDR1 SGDLS and CDR2 YYNGEE. The CDR3 loop reads CASSVGTGAYNEQFF.

CDR3 sequence reads: CASSLGAGWNTEAFF. The chain recombines TRBV5-8 with TRBJ1-1; TCRdb's D call, TRBD1, is unchecked because there is no DNA. CDR1 and CDR2 (germline): SGHTS, YDEGEE. The CDR3 has 15 residues.